What follows describes a single T cell receptor (beta chain). Its antigen is as yet unknown. The data derive from a study of T cell responses to AZD1222 COVID-19 vaccine. General study findings and limits: Spike-wide vaccine-associated CD4 TCRs dominated at 160-218 and 743-854.

This CDR3 contains 16 residues. Profiling relied on immunoSEQ multiplex PCR, and the TCRdb table lists in-frame clones only, not all of them. Of about 40,000 clones listed, roughly 84% were seen once; the top ten hold about 18%. The chain joins TRBV21-1 to TRBJ1-3. TRBV21-1 is classified as a pseudogene. This TCR was sampled from an adult who received the AZD1222 COVID-19 vaccine. The source was peripheral blood, collected 28 days after the second AZD1222 dose. The CDR3 coding sequence is TGTGCCAGCAGCAAAGTTGCTAGTCTGCGAGGAAACACCATATATTTT. Translation: CASSKVASLRGNTIYF.